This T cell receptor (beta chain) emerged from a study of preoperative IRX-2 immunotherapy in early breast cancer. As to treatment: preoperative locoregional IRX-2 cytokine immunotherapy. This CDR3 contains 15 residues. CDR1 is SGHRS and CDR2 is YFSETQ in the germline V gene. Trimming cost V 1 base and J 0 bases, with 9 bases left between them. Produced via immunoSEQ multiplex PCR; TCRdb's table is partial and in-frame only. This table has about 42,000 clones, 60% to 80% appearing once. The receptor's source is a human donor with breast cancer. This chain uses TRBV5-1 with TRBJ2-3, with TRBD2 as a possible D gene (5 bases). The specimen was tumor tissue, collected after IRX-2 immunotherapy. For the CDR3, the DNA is TGCGCCAGCAGCTTGTTCGGGGTTAGCACAGATACGCAGTATTTT. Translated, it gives CASSLFGVSTDTQYF. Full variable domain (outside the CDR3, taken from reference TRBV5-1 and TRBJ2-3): KAGVTQTPRYLIKTRGQQVTLSCSPISGHRSVSWYQQTPGQGLQFLFEYFSETQRNKGNFPGRFSGRQFSNSRSEMNVSTLELGDSALYLCASSLFGVSTDTQYFGPGTRLTVL.